Each of the 2 T cell receptor beta chains below was sequenced from the same sample in a study of identical twins. MiXCR was run by TCRdb on the 5' RACE reads, yielding one entry per CDR3 protein. The table lists about 530,000 distinct CDR3 sequences, 20% to 25% of them singletons. These data are also associated with another study on yellow fever vaccine responses in identical twins.

Specimen: CD4+ T cells sorted from blood. The source is a woman aged 18 to 35 in good health.

This clonotype has a handful of counts. V and J are TRBV6-5 and TRBJ2-5, with D hard to call. The CDR3 runs 14 residues. Trimming stripped 0 bases from V and 1 base from J, with 6 bases between. Germline V gives CDR1 MNHEY, CDR2 SVGAGI. CDR3 DNA: TGTGCCAGCAGTTACTCGAGAGTCCAAGAGACCCAGTACTTC. Translated: CASSYSRVQETQYF.

This rearrangement joins TRBV7-6 to TRBJ2-2; TRBD2 matches 14 bases. The CDR3 is made up of 18 amino acids. The junction had 6 bases not matched to a gene; V was cut back by 5 bases and J by 1 base. Germline CDR1 SGHVS, CDR2 FNYEAQ. CDR3 DNA: TGTGCCAGCAGCCCTAGGACTAGCGGGGGGCAGAACACCGGGGAGCTGTTTTTT. Translated, it gives CASSPRTSGGQNTGELFF.